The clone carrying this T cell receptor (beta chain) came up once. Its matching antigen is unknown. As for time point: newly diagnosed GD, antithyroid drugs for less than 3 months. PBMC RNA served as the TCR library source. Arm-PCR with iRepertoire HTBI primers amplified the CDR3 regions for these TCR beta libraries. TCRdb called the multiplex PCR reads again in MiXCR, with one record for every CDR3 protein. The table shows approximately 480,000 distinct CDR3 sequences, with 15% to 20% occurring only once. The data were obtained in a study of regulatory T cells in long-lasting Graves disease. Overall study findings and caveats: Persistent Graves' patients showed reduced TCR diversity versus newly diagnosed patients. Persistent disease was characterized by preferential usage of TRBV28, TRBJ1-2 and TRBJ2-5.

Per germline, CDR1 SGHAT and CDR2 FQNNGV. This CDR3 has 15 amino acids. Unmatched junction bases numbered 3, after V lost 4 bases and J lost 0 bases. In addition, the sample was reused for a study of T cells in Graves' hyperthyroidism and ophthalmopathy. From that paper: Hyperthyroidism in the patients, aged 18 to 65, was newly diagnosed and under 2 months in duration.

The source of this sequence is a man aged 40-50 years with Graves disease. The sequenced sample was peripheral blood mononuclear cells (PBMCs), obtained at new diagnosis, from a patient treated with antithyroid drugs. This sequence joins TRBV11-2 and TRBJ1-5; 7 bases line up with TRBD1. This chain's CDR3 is CASSSGQDSNQPQHF. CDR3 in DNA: TGTGCCAGCAGCTCCGGACAGGATAGCAATCAGCCCCAGCATTTT.